This T cell receptor (beta chain) was obtained from a study of shared clonotypes between healthy human individuals. CDR1 is MRHNA and CDR2 is SNTAGT in the germline V gene. The CDR3 totals 14 residues. Clones were read by immunoSEQ multiplex PCR, and TCRdb kept only the in-frame ones, dropping some. The sample has about 480,000 clones; 75% to 80% are singletons. Details on this clone: A read error is the likely source, as a far larger clone sits one nucleotide away.

The receptor comes from a woman aged 40 to 50 in good health. Some clones in this sample may be carry-over from other donors' samples. The gene calls are TRBV6-4 and TRBJ2-3, with 8 positions matching TRBD2. The sample taken for sequencing was PBMCs. CDR3 nucleotides: TGTGTCAGCGGGGCGGGAGGCTCCACAGATACGCAGTATTTT. Amino acid sequence: CVSGAGGSTDTQYF.